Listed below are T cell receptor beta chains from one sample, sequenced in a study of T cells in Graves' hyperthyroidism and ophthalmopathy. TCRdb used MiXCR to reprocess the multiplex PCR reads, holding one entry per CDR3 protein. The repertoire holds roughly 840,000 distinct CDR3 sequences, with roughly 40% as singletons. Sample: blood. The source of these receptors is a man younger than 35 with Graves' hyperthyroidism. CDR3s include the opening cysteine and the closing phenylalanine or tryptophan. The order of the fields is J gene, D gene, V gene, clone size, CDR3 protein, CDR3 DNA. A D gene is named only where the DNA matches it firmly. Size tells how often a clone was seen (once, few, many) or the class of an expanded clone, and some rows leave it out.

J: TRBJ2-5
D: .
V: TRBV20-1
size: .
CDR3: CSPSWGETQYF
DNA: TGCAGTCCTAGTTGGGGGGAGACCCAGTACTTC

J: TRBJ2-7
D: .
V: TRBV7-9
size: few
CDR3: CASSLQTRQDSYEQYF
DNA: TGTGCCAGCAGCCTCCAAACCAGACAAGACTCCTACGAGCAGTACTTC

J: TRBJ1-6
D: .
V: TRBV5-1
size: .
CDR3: CASSRDGSYNSPLHF
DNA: TGCGCCAGCAGCCGGGACGGATCGTACAATTCACCCCTCCACTTT

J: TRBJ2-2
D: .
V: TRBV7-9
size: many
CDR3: CASSLDGTGELFF
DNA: TGTGCCAGCAGCTTGGATGGGACCGGGGAGCTGTTTTTT

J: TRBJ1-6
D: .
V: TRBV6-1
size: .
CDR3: CASKRINNSPLHF
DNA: TGTGCCAGCAAACGGATAAATAATTCACCCCTCCACTTT

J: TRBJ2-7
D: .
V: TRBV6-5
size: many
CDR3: CASSYGRTYEQYF
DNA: TGTGCCAGCAGTTACGGCAGAACCTACGAGCAGTACTTC

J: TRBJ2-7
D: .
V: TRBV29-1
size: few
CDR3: CSVGNPGSGVEQYF
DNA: TGCAGCGTAGGGAACCCCGGGTCAGGGGTTGAGCAGTACTTC

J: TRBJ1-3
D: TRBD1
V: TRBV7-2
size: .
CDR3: CASSTLPGQGKGIYF
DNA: TGTGCCAGCAGCACTCTTCCGGGACAGGGGAAGGGCATATATTTT

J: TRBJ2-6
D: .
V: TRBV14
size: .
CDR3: CASSQDGTPGANVLTF
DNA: TGTGCCAGCAGCCAAGATGGGACCCCCGGGGCCAACGTCCTGACTTTC

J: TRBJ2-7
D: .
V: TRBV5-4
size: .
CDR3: CASSSDDFYEQYF
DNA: TGTGCCAGCAGCTCGGACGATTTCTACGAGCAGTACTTC

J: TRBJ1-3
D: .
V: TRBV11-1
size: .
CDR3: CASSQDTYTGNTIYF
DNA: TGTGCCAGCAGCCAGGACACATACACGGGAAACACCATATATTTT

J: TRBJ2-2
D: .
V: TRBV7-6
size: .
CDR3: CASSLARLGADTGELFF
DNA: TGTGCCAGCAGCTTAGCGAGGTTGGGGGCGGACACCGGGGAGCTGTTTTTT

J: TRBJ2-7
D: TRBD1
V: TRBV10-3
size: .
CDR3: CAISIGTGEDEQYF
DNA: TGTGCCATCAGCATCGGGACAGGGGAAGACGAGCAGTACTTC

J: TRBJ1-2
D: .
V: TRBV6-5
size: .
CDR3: CASSYGSVGAGQPLIEYGNTF
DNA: TGTGCCAGCAGTTACGGGTCGGTCGGGGCAGGACAGCCTCTAATAGAATATGGCAACACCTTC

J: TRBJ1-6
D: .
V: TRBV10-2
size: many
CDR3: CASRSQGTSPLHF
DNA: TGCGCCAGCAGGTCACAGGGTACGTCACCCCTCCACTTT

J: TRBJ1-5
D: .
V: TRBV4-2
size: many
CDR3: CASSQDPPRSNQPQHF
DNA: TGTGCCAGCAGCCAAGATCCGCCCAGAAGCAATCAGCCCCAGCATTTT

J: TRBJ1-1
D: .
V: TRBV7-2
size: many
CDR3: CASSPDRPGTEAFF
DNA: TGTGCCAGCAGCCCAGACAGGCCGGGCACTGAAGCTTTCTTT

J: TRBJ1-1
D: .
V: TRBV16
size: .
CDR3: CASSRAFANTEAFF
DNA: TGTGCCAGCAGCCGGGCATTTGCTAACACTGAAGCTTTCTTT

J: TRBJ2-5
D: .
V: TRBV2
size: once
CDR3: CASGGMAAVGETQYF
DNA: TGTGCCAGCGGCGGCATGGCTGCGGTAGGAGAGACCCAGTACTTC

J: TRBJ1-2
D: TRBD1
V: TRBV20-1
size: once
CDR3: CSARRDRGDYGYTF
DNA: TGCAGTGCTAGGAGGGACAGGGGTGACTATGGCTACACCTTC

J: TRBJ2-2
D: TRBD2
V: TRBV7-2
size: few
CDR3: CASSQTSPGELFF
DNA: TGTGCCAGCAGCCAGACTAGCCCCGGGGAGCTGTTTTTT

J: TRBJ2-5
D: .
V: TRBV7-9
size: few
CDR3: CASSFFEGQETQYF
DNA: TGTGCCAGCAGCTTTTTCGAAGGTCAAGAGACCCAGTACTTC